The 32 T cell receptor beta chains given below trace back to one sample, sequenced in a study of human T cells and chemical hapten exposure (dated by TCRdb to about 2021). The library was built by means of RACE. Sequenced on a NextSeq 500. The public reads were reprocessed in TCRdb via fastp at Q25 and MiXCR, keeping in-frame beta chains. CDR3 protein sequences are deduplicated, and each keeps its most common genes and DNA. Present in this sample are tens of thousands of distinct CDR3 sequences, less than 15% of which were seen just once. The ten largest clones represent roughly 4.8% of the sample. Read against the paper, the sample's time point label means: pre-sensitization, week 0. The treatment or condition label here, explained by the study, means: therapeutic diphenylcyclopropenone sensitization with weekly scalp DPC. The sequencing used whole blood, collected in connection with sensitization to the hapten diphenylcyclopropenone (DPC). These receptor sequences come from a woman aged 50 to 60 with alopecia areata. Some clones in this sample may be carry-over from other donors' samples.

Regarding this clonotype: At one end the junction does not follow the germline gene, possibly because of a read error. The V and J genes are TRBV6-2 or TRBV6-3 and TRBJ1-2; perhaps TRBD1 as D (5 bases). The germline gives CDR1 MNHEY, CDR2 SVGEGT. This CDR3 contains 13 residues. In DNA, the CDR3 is TGCGCCAGCAGGCACATCCCGGGGGATGGCTACACCTTC. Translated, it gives CASRHIPGDGYTF.

CDR3 residues: CASSSRSTGELFF. The CDR3 DNA reads as TGTGCCAGCAGTTCTAGATCCACCGGGGAGCTGTTTTTT. V and J are TRBV28 and TRBJ2-2; D ambiguous. Trimming took off 4 bases at V and 4 bases at J, with 7 bases between the two ends. The CDR3 totals 13 residues. CDR1 MDHEN and CDR2 SYDVKM come from the germline V gene.

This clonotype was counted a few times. The CDR3 region is CSAPGGTGGYTF. The CDR3 DNA follows: TGCAGTGCTCCGGGGGGGACAGGCGGCTACACCTTC. This chain uses TRBV20-1 with TRBJ1-2; TRBD1 aligns across 8 bases. There are 12 residues in the CDR3. Looked up from germline, CDR1 is DFQATT and CDR2 is SNEGSKA (reference sequence). Germline trimming cut 5 bases from V and 8 bases from J; bases unmatched to any gene: 7.

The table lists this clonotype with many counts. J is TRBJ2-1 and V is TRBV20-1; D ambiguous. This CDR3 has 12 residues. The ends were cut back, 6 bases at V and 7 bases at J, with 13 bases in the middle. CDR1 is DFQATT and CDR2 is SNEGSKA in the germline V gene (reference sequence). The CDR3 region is CSAVNLVNEQFF. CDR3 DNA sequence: TGCAGTGCCGTCAACCTCGTTAATGAGCAGTTCTTC.

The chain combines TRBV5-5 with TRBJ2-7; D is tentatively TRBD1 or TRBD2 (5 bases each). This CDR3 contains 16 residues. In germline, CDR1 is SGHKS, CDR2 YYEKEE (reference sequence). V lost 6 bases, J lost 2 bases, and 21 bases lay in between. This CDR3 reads CASTPRARDGTYEQYF. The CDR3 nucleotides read TGTGCCAGCACCCCCAGAGCCAGGGACGGGACCTACGAGCAGTACTTC. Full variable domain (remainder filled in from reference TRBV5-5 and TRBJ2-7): DAGVTQSPTHLIKTRGQQVTLRCSPISGHKSVSWYQQVLGQGPQFIFQYYEKEERGRGNFPDRFSARQFPNYSSELNVNALLLGDSALYLCASTPRARDGTYEQYFGPGTRLTVT.

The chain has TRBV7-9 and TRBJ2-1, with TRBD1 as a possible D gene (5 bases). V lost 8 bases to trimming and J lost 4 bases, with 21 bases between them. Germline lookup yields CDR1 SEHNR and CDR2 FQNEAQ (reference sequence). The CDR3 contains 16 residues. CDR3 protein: CASPAGANIKYNEQFF. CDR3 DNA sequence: TGTGCCAGCCCCGCTGGGGCGAATATTAAATACAATGAGCAGTTCTTC.

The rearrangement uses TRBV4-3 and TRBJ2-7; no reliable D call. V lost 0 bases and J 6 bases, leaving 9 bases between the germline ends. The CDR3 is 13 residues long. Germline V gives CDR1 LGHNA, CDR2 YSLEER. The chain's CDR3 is CASSQEFGFEQYF. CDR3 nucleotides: TGCGCCAGCAGCCAAGAATTCGGGTTCGAGCAGTACTTC.

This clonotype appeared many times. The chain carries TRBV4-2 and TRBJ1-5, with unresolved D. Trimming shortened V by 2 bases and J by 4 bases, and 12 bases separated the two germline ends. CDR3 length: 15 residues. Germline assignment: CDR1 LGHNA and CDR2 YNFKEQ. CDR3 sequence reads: CASSQPGGENQPQHF. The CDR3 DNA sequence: TGTGCCAGCAGCCAACCGGGCGGGGAAAATCAGCCCCAGCATTTT.

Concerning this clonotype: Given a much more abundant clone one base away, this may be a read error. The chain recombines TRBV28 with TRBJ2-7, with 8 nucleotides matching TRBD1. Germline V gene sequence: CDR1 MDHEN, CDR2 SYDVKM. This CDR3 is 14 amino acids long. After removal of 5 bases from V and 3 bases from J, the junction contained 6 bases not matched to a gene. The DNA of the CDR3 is TGTGCCAGCAGTCTGGACAGGGTGGTCTACGAGCAGTACTTC. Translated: CASSLDRVVYEQYF.

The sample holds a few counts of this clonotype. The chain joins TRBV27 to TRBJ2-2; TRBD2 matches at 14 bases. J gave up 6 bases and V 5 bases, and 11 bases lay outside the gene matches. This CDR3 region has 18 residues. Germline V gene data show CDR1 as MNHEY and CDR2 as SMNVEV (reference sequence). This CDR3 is CASSHPIGTSGSAGELFF. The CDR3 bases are TGTGCCAGCAGTCACCCAATAGGGACTAGCGGGAGCGCCGGGGAGCTGTTTTTT.

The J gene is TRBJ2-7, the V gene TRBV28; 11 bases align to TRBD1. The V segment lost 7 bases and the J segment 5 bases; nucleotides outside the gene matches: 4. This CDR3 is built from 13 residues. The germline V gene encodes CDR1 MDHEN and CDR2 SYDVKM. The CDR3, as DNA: TGTGCCAGCACCCGGACAGGGGGCAACGAGCAGTACTTC. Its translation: CASTRTGGNEQYF.

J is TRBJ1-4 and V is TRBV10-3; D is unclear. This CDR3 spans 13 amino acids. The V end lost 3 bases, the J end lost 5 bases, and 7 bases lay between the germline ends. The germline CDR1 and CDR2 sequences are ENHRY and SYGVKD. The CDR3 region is CAISDRRNEKLFF. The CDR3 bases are TGTGCCATCAGTGACAGGAGAAATGAAAAACTGTTTTTT.

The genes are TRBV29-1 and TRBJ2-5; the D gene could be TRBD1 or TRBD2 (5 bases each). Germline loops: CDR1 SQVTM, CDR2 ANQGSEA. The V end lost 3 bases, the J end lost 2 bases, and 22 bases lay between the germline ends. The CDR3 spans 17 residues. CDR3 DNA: TGCAGCGTTGATAGTATAAAGGGGCGAGGGAAACAAGAGACCCAGTACTTC. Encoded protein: CSVDSIKGRGKQETQYF.

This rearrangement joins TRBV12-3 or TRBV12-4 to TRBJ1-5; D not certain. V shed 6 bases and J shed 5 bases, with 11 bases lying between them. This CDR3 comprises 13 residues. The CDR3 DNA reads TGTGCCAGCAGCTGGGGTGCCCATCAGCCCCAGCATTTT. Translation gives CASSWGAHQPQHF.

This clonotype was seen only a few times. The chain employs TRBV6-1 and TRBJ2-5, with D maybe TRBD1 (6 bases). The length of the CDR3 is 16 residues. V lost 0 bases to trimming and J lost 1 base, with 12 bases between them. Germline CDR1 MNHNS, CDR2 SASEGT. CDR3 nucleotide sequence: TGTGCCAGCAGTGAAGCAGGTCAGGGGATCCAAGAGACCCAGTACTTC. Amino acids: CASSEAGQGIQETQYF.

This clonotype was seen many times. The CDR3 DNA reads as TGTGCCAGCAGCTTAGGGGTAGGGGACCCGCAGTTCTTC. Encoded protein: CASSLGVGDPQFF. The chain is built from TRBV7-7 and TRBJ2-1; possibly TRBD1 or TRBD2 for D (5 bases each). The CDR3 has 13 residues. Germline V CDR1 and CDR2: SSHAT, FNYEAQ (reference sequence). Trimming pared 1 base from V and 12 bases from J, leaving 13 bases between.

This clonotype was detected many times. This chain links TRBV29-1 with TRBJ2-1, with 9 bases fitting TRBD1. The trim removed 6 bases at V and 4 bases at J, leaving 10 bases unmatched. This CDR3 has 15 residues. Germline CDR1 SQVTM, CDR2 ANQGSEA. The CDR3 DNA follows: TGCAGCGTGGGAGTTTTGGGACAGGGTTACAATGAGCAGTTCTTC. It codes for CSVGVLGQGYNEQFF.

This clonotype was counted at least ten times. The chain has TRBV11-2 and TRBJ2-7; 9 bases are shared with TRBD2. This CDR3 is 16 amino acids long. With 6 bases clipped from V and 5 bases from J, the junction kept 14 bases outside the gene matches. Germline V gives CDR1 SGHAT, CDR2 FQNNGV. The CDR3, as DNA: TGTGCCAGCAGGCTAGGGGTAGGAGCGGGAGGCAACGAGCAGTACTTC. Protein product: CASRLGVGAGGNEQYF.

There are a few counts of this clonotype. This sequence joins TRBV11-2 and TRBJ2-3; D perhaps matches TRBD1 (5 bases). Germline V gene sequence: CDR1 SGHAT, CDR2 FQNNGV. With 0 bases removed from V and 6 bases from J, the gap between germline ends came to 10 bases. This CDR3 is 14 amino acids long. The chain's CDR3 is CASSLDQGIDTQYF. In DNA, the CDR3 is TGTGCCAGCAGCTTAGATCAGGGAATCGATACGCAGTATTTT. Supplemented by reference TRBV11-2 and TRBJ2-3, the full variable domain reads EAGVAQSPRYKIIEKRQSVAFWCNPISGHATLYWYQQILGQGPKLLIQFQNNGVVDDSQLPKDRFSAERLKGVDSTLKIQPAKLEDSAVYLCASSLDQGIDTQYFGPGTRLTVL.

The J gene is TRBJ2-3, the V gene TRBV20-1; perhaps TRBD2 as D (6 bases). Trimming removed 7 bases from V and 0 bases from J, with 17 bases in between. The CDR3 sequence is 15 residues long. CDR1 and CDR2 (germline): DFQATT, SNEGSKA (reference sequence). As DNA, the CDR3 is TGCAGTGTTCGAGCCATCCGGGAGAGCACAGATACGCAGTATTTT. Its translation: CSVRAIRESTDTQYF.

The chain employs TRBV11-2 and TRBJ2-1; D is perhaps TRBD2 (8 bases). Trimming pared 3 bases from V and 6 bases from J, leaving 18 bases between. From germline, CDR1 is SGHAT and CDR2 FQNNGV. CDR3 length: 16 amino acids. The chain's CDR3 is CASSFRRGGTSNEQFF. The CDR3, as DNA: TGTGCCAGCAGCTTCCGCAGGGGGGGGACTAGCAATGAGCAGTTCTTC.

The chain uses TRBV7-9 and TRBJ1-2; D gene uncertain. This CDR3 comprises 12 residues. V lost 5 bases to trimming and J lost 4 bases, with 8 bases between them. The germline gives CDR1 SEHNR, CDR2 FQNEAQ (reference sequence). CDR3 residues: CASSPHRYGYTF. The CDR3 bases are TGTGCCAGCAGCCCCCACCGCTATGGCTACACCTTC.

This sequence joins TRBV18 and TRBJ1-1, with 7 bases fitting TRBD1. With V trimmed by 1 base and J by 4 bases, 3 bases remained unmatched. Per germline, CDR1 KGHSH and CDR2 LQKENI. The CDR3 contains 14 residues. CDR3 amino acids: CASSPQGAITEAFF. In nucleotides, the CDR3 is TGTGCCAGCTCACCACAGGGGGCGATCACTGAAGCTTTCTTT. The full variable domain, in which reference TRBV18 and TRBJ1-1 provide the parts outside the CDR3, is NAGVMQNPRHLVRRRGQEARLRCSPMKGHSHVYWYRQLPEEGLKFMVYLQKENIIDESGMPKERFSAEFPKEGPSILRIQQVVRGDSAAYFCASSPQGAITEAFFGQGTRLTVV.

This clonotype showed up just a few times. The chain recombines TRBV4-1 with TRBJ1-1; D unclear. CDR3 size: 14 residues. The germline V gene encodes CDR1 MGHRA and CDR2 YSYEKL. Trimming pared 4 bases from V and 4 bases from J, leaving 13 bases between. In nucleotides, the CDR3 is TGCGCCAGCAGCCCCCTGGGCCGGCGCACTGAAGCTTTCTTT. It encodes CASSPLGRRTEAFF.

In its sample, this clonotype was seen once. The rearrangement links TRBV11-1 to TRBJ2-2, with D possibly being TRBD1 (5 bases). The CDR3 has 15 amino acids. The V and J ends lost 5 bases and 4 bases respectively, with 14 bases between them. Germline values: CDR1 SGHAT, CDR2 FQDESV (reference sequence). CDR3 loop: CASSQGPLRTGELFF. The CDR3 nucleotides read TGTGCCAGCAGCCAGGGTCCTCTCCGCACCGGGGAGCTGTTTTTT.

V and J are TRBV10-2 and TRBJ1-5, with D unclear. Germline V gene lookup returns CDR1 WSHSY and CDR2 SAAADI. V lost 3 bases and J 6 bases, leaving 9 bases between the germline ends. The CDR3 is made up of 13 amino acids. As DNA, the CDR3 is TGCGCCAGCAGTGACTGGGGAACTCAGCCCCAGCATTTT. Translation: CASSDWGTQPQHF.

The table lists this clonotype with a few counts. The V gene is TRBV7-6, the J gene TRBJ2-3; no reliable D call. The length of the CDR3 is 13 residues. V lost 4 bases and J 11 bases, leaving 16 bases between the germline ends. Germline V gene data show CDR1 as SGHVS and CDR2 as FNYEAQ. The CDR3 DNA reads TGTGCCAGCAGCTCCGCTAATACTCTACAGCAGTATTTT. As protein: CASSSANTLQQYF.

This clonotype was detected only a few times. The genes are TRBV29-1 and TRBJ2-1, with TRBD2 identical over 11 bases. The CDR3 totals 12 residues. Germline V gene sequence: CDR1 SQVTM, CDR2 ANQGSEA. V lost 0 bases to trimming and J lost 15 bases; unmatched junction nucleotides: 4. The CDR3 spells CSVEDWLAGGFF. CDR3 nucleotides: TGCAGCGTTGAAGACTGGCTAGCGGGAGGGTTCTTC.

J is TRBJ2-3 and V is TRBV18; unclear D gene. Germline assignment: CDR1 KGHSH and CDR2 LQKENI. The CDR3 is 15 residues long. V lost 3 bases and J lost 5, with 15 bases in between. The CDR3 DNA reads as TGTGCCAGCTCACCCCAGACCGCCACTGGAGATACGCAGTATTTT. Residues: CASSPQTATGDTQYF.

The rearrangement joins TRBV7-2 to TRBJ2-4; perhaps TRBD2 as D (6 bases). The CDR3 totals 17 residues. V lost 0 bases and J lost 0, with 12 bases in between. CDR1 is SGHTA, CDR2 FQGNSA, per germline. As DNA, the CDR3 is TGTGCCAGCAGCTTAGCTCGGGGCGGGGTAGCCAAAAACATTCAGTACTTC. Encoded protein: CASSLARGGVAKNIQYF.

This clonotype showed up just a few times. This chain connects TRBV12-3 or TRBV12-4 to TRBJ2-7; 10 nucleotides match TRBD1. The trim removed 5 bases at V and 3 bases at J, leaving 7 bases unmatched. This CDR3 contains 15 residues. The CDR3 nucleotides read TGTGCCAGCAGTAGGGACAGGGGATATCTCTACGAGCAGTACTTC. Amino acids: CASSRDRGYLYEQYF.

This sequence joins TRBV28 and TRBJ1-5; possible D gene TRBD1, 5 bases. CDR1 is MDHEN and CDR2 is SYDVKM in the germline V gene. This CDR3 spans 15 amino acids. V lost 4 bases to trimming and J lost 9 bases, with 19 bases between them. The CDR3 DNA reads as TGTGCCAGCAGTTCCCCCGGGGGTAATGTGTGGCCCCAGCATTTT. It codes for CASSSPGGNVWPQHF.